Shown below are 5 T cell receptor beta chains from a single sample sequenced in a study of T cells in Graves' hyperthyroidism and ophthalmopathy. RNA transcripts were the template for amplifying TCR beta CDR3 regions. TCR CDR3 underwent first-round RT-PCR with the HTBI primer set. TCRdb processed the multiplex PCR reads anew with MiXCR; each CDR3 protein has one entry. This sample has about 840,000 distinct CDR3 sequences, with around 39% found just once. Sequenced: blood. These receptors were collected from a man in his late teens or twenties with Graves' hyperthyroidism.

V is TRBV2 and J is TRBJ2-7, with a possible D match to TRBD2 (6 bases). The V end was cut by 7 bases, the J end by 3 bases, with 16 bases between. The CDR3 has 14 amino acids. The V gene's germline CDR1 is SNHLY and CDR2 FYNNEI. The CDR3 here is CASTPSGGYYEQYF. CDR3 coding DNA: TGTGCCAGCACCCCGTCCGGGGGATACTACGAGCAGTACTTC. The whole variable domain, filled in from reference TRBV2 and TRBJ2-7, reads EPEVTQTPSHQVTQMGQEVILRCVPISNHLYFYWYRQILGQKVEFLVSFYNNEISEKSEIFDDQFSVERPDGSNFTLKIRSTKLEDSAMYFCASTPSGGYYEQYFGPGTRLTVT.

Worth noting for this clonotype: A much larger clonotype is one base distant, so this may be a read error. The chain couples TRBV9 to TRBJ2-7; a possible D gene is TRBD1 (6 bases). V lost 4 bases and J 3 bases, leaving 20 bases between the germline ends. This CDR3 spans 16 amino acids. Germline CDR1 and CDR2: SGDLS and YYNGEE. The CDR3 DNA is TGTGCCAGCAGCCAAGTAGGGACAAGGGGATTCTACGAGCAGTACTTC. It encodes CASSQVGTRGFYEQYF.

The V call is TRBV5-5, the J call TRBJ2-2; possible D gene TRBD1, 5 bases. Germline V CDR1 and CDR2: SGHKS, YYEKEE (reference sequence). Trimming pared 3 bases from V and 5 bases from J, leaving 17 bases between. This CDR3 spans 16 amino acids. This CDR3 reads CASSSYRQGLTGELFF. The CDR3 DNA reads TGTGCCAGCAGCTCTTACAGGCAGGGATTGACCGGGGAGCTGTTTTTT.

The chain joins TRBV4-1 to TRBJ1-5; no reliable D call. Trimming took off 0 bases at V and 8 bases at J, with 8 bases between the two ends. Germline loops: CDR1 MGHRA, CDR2 YSYEKL. This CDR3 has 13 residues. The DNA for the CDR3 is TGCGCCAGCAGCCAAGACTCCCCTGAGCCCCAGCATTTT. Amino acids: CASSQDSPEPQHF.

At least ten counts were recorded for this clonotype. V and J are TRBV7-8 and TRBJ1-1; D not resolved. The germline V and J ends were trimmed by 2 bases and 5 bases, with 15 bases remaining between them. Looked up from germline, CDR1 is SGHVS and CDR2 is FQNEAQ. The CDR3 consists of 15 residues. The CDR3 sequence: CASSLSEGGGTEAFF. The CDR3 nucleotides read TGTGCCAGCAGCTTATCTGAGGGCGGAGGAACTGAAGCTTTCTTT.